This TCR beta chain comes out of a study of shared clonotypes between healthy human individuals. Study-wide results and caveats: Some naive CD4 clonotypes, 4.5% to 5.5%, turned up in common across a handful of donors. Clonotype sharing among donors likely depends on sequencing depth.

With regard to this clone: As yet, its antigen is unknown.

Replicate sorted-subset PCRs were loaded with approximately 200 ng DNA, 29,000 or so T cell genomes. The repertoire was sequenced with immunoSEQ multiplex PCR; TCRdb's copy has only in-frame clones and lacks some. The sample holds more than 2,000,000 clones; 85% to 95% are singletons and the top ten take approximately 0.4%. Germline V gene lookup returns CDR1 SGHTA and CDR2 FQGTGA. V was pared by 5 bases and J by 1 base, with 14 bases between. There are 16 residues in the CDR3. The chain uses TRBV7-3 and TRBJ2-2; D is possibly TRBD1 or TRBD2 (6 bases each). Sequencing used naive CD4+ T cells from PBMCs. Subset meaning: CD45RA+ positively selected. The receptor was derived from a young man in good health. Some clones in this sample may be carry-over from other donors' samples. The CDR3 loop reads CASSPTGAGNTGELFF. The CDR3, as DNA: TGTGCCAGCAGCCCCACGGGGGCGGGGAACACCGGGGAGCTGTTTTTT. Together with reference TRBV7-3 and TRBJ2-2, the CDR3 gives the full variable domain: GAGVSQTPSNKVTEKGKYVELRCDPISGHTALYWYRQSLGQGPEFLIYFQGTGAADDSGLPNDRFFAVRPEGSVSTLKIQRTERGDSAVYLCASSPTGAGNTGELFFGEGSRLTVL.